This T cell receptor (beta chain) was captured in a study of blood T cells in healthy people across ages. General study findings and limits: The long-lived group displayed more naive CD4+ cells, plus higher diversity, than the aged donors did.

The study drew donors from healthy Caucasian individuals in Russia aged roughly 6 to 90. Peripheral blood was drawn, about 10 milliliters per donor. To note about this clonotype: Its antigen remains unidentified.

Trimming removed 1 base from V and 3 bases from J, with 12 bases in between. This CDR3 has 16 residues. Through a sample-barcoded 5' primer and a J-beta primer mix, a second PCR was run for about 7 to 12 cycles. From each sample, at least 3 million paired-end reads containing CDR3 were obtained. In TCRdb, the 5' RACE reads were re-called with MiXCR into one record per CDR3 protein. This sample yields about 750,000 distinct CDR3 sequences, of which 50% to 65% are seen a single time; roughly 40% belongs to the top ten. Input material: blood. The V and J genes are TRBV12-3 or TRBV12-4 and TRBJ2-2; no clear D gene. The TCR originated in a man older than 75 in good health. The CDR3 DNA is TGTGCCAGCAGTTTAGGTCTGGGGATGGACACCGGGGAGCTGTTTTTT. This codes for CASSLGLGMDTGELFF.